This T cell receptor beta chain appears in the sequencing data of a study of blood T cell repertoires in COVID-19. This clone was counted a few times. Profiling relied on immunoSEQ multiplex PCR, and the TCRdb table lists in-frame clones only, not all of them. The top ten clones hold about 4% of a sample with almost 40,000 clones, around 83% of them seen once. Trimming took 2 bases from V and 0 from J, leaving 10 bases between them. CDR3 size: 15 residues. Germline V gene lookup returns CDR1 SGHAT and CDR2 FQNNGV. This receptor was obtained from a man aged 60 to 75 with acute or convalescent COVID-19. Sequenced sample: peripheral blood. The chain carries TRBV11-2 and TRBJ1-1; D not certain. This chain's CDR3 is CASSLQGRLNTEAFF. CDR3 nucleotides: TGTGCCAGCAGCTTACAAGGCAGGTTGAACACTGAAGCTTTCTTT.